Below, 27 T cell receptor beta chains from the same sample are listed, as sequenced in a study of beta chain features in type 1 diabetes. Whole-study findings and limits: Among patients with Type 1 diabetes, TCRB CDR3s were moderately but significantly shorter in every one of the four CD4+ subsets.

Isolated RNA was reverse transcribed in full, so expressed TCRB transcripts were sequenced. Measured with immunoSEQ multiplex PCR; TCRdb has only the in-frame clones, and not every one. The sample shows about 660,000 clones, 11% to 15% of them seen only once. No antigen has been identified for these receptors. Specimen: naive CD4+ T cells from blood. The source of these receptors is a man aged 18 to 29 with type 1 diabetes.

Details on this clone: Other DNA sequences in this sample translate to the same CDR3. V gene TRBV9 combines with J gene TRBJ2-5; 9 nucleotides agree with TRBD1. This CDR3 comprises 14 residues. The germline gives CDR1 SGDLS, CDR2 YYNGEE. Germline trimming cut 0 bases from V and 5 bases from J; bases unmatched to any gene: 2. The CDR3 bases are TGTGCCAGCAGCGTAGACAGGGGGCGGGAGACCCAGTACTTC. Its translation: CASSVDRGRETQYF.

CDR3 sequence (DNA): TGTGCCTGGAGTGGCGGGGGGAACTCAGATACGCAGTATTTT. Translating gives CAWSGGGNSDTQYF. The V gene is TRBV30, the J gene TRBJ2-3, with TRBD2 identical over 8 bases. Losses at the gene ends were 1 base for V and 4 bases for J; bases not matched to a gene: 4. The CDR3 contains 14 residues. Per the germline V gene, CDR1 is GTSNPN and CDR2 is SVGIG (reference sequence).

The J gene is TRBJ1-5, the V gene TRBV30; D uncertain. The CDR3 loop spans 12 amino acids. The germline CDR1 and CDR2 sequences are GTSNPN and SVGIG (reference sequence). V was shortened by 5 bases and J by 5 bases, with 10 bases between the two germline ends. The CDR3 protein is CAWSVYDQPQHF. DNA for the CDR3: TGTGCCTGGTCGGTTTACGATCAGCCCCAGCATTTT.

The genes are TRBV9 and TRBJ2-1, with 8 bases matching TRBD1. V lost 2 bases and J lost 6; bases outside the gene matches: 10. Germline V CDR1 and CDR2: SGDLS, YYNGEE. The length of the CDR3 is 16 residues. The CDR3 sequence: CASSVQGALESNEQFF. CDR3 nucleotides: TGTGCCAGCAGCGTCCAGGGGGCGTTGGAGTCCAATGAGCAGTTCTTC.

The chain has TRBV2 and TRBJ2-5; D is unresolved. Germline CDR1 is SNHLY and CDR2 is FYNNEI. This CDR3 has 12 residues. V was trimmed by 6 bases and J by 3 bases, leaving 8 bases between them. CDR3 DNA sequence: TGTGCCAGCAGACGGCTAGAAGAGACCCAGTACTTC. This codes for CASRRLEETQYF. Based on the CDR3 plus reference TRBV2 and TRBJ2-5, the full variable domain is EPEVTQTPSHQVTQMGQEVILRCVPISNHLYFYWYRQILGQKVEFLVSFYNNEISEKSEIFDDQFSVERPDGSNFTLKIRSTKLEDSAMYFCASRRLEETQYFGPGTRLLVL.

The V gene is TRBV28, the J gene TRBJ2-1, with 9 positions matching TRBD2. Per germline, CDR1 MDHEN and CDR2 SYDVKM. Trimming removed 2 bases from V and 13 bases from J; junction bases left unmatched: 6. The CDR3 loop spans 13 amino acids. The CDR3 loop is CASSLGREGHQFF. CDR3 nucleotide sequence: TGTGCCAGCAGTTTAGGGCGGGAGGGCCATCAGTTCTTC. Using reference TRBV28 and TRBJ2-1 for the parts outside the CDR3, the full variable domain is DVKVTQSSRYLVKRTGEKVFLECVQDMDHENMFWYRQDPGLGLRLIYFSYDVKMKEKGDIPEGYSVSREKKERFSLILESASTNQTSMYLCASSLGREGHQFFGPGTRLTVL.

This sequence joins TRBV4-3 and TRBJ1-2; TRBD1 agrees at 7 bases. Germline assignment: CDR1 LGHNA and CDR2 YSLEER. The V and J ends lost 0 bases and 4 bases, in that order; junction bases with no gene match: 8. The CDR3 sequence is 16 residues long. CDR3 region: CASSQDAGGGVYGYTF. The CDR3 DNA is TGCGCCAGCAGCCAAGATGCAGGGGGAGGCGTCTATGGCTACACCTTC.

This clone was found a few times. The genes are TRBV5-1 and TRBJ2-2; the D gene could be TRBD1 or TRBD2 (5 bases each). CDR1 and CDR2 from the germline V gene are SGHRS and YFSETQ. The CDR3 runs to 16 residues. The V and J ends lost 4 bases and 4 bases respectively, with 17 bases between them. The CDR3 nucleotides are TGCGCCAGCAGCCCTCCCGGGGCTCAAGGCACCGGGGAGCTGTTTTTT. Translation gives CASSPPGAQGTGELFF.

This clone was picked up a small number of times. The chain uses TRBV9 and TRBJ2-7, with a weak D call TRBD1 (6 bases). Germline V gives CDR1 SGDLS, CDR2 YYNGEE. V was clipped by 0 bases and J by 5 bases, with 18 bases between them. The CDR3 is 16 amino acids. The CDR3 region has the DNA TGTGCCAGCAGCGTAGAAATTGCAGGGGAAAGGAACGAGCAGTACTTC. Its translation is CASSVEIAGERNEQYF.

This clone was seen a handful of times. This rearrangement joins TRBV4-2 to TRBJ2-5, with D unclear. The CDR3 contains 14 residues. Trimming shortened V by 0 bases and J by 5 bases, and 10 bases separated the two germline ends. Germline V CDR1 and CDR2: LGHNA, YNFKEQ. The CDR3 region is CASSQDSSPETQYF. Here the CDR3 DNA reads TGTGCCAGCAGCCAAGATAGTAGCCCTGAGACCCAGTACTTC.

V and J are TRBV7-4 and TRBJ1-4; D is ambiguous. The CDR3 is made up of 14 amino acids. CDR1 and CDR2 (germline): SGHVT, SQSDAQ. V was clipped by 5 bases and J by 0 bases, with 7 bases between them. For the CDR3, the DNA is TGTGCCAGCAGCCCCGGTACAACTAATGAAAAACTGTTTTTT. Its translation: CASSPGTTNEKLFF.

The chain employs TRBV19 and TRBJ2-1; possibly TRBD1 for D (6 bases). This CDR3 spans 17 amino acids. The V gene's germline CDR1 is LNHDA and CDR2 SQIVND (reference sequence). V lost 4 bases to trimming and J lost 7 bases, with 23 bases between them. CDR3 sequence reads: CASSTLNSDRLRNEQFF. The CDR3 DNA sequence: TGTGCCAGTAGTACCCTCAACTCCGACAGGCTTAGGAATGAGCAGTTCTTC.

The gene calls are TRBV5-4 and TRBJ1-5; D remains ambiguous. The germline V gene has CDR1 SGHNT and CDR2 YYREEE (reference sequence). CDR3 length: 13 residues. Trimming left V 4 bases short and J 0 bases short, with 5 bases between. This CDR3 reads CASSVDSNQPQHF. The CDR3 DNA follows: TGTGCCAGCAGCGTGGATAGCAATCAGCCCCAGCATTTT. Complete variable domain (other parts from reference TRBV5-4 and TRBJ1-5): ETGVTQSPTHLIKTRGQQVTLRCSSQSGHNTVSWYQQALGQGPQFIFQYYREEENGRGNFPPRFSGLQFPNYSSELNVNALELDDSALYLCASSVDSNQPQHFGDGTRLSIL.

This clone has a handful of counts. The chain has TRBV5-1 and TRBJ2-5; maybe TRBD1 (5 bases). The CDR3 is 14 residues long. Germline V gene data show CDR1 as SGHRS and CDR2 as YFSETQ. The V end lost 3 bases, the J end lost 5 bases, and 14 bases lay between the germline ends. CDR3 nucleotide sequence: TGCGCCAGCAGCTCGACCAGGGTAGGGGAGACCCAGTACTTC. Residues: CASSSTRVGETQYF.

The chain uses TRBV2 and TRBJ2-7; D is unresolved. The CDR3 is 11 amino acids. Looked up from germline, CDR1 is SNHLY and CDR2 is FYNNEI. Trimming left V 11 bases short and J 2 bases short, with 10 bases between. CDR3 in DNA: TGTGCCTCCACCGACACCTACGAGCAGTACTTC. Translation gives CASTDTYEQYF.

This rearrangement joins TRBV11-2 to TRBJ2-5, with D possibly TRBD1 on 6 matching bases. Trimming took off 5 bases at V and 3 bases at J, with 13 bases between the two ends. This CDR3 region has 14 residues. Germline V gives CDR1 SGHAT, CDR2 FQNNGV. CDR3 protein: CASSRTGSEETQYF. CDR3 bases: TGTGCCAGCAGCCGTACAGGGTCGGAAGAGACCCAGTACTTC.

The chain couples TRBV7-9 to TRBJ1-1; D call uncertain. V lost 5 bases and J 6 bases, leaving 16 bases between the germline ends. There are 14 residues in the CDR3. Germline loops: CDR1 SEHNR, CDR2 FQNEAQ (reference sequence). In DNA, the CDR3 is TGTGCCAGCAGCGAGACCGGGCGGTCGGCTGAAGCTTTCTTT. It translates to CASSETGRSAEAFF.

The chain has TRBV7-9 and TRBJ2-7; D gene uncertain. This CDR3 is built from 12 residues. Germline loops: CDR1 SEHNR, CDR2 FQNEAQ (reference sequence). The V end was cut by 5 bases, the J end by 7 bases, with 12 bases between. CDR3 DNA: TGTGCCAGCAGCCGTTCCGGATTGGAGCAGTACTTC. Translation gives CASSRSGLEQYF.

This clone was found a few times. CDR3: CASSESWPGGQPQHF. The CDR3 DNA follows: TGTGCCAGCAGTGAAAGTTGGCCCGGCGGTCAGCCCCAGCATTTT. The chain uses TRBV2 and TRBJ1-5; no clear D. Looked up from germline, CDR1 is SNHLY and CDR2 is FYNNEI. V was shortened by 2 bases and J by 6 bases, with 14 bases between the two germline ends. The CDR3 totals 15 residues. The whole variable domain, remainder taken from reference TRBV2 and TRBJ1-5, is EPEVTQTPSHQVTQMGQEVILRCVPISNHLYFYWYRQILGQKVEFLVSFYNNEISEKSEIFDDQFSVERPDGSNFTLKIRSTKLEDSAMYFCASSESWPGGQPQHFGDGTRLSIL.

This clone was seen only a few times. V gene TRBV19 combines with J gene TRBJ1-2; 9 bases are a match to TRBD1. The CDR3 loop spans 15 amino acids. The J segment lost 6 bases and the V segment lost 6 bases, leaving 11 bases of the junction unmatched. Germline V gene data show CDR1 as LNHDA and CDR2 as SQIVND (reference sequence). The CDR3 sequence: CASRTPWGQGHGYTF. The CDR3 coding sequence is TGTGCCAGTAGAACCCCCTGGGGACAGGGACATGGCTACACCTTC. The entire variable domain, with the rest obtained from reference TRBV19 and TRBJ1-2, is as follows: DGGITQSPKYLFRKEGQNVTLSCEQNLNHDAMYWYRQDPGQGLRLIYYSQIVNDFQKGDIAEGYSVSREKKESFPLTVTSAQKNPTAFYLCASRTPWGQGHGYTFGSGTRLTVV.

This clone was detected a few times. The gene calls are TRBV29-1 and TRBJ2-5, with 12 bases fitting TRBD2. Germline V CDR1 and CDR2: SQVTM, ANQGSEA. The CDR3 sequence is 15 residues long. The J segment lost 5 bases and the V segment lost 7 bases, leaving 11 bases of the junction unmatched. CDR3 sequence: CSAPSSGRAGETQYF. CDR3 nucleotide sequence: TGCAGCGCCCCATCTAGCGGGAGGGCCGGGGAGACCCAGTACTTC.

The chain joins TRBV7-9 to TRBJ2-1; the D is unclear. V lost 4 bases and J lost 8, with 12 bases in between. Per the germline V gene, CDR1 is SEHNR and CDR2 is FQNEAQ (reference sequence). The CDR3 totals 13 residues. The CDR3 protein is CASSWASGHEQFF. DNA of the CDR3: TGTGCCAGCAGCTGGGCGAGTGGCCATGAGCAGTTCTTC.

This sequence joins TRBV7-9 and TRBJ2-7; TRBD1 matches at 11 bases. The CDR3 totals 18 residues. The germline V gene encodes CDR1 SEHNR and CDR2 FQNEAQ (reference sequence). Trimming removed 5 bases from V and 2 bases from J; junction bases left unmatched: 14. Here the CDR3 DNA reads TGTGCCAGCAGCGCGAGGACAGGGGGCGAGTATGCGCCCTACGAGCAGTACTTC. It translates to CASSARTGGEYAPYEQYF.

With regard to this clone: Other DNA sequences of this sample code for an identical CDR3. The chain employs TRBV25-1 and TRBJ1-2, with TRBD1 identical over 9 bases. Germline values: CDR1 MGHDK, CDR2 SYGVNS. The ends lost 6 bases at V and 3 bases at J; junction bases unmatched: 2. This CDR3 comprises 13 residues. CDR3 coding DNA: TGTGCCAGCAGCAGGACAGGGGACTATGGCTACACCTTC. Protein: CASSRTGDYGYTF.

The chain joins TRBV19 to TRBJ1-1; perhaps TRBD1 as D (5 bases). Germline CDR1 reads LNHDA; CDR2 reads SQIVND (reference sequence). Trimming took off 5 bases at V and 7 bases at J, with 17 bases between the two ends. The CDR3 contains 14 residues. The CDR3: CASSLNGAKDEAFF. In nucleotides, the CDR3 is TGTGCCAGTAGTCTGAACGGGGCGAAGGATGAAGCTTTCTTT.

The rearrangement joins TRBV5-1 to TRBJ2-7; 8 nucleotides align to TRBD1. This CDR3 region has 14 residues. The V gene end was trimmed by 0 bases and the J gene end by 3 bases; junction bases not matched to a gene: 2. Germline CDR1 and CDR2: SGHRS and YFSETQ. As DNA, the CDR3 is TGCGCCAGCAGCTTGGGGGACAGGCGCTACGAGCAGTACTTC. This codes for CASSLGDRRYEQYF.

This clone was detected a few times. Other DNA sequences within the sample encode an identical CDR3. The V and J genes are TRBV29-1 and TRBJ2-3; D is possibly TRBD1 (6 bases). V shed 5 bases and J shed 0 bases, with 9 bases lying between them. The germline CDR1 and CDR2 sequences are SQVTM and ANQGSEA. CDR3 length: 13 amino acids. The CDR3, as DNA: TGCAGCGTTCCGGGACAAAGCACAGATACGCAGTATTTT. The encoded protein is CSVPGQSTDTQYF.